One and the same sample provided the 20 T cell receptor beta chains below, sequenced in a study of CD8+ T cells in alopecia areata. cDNA reverse transcribed from extracted RNA served as the sequencing template. The table came from immunoSEQ multiplex PCR; TCRdb's copy has only in-frame clones and leaves some out. The table has around 190,000 clones, less than 65% seen once. As to treatment: oral pan-JAK inhibitor, 5-10 mg twice daily. Here the sequenced sample was CD4+ T cells sorted from blood, taken at week 4, from a patient treated with tofacitinib. Receptor source: a human donor with alopecia areata.

This clone came up a few times. The gene calls are TRBV7-9 and TRBJ2-3; possible D gene TRBD2, 6 bases. Trimming took 2 bases from V and 4 from J, leaving 10 bases between them. Germline CDR1 and CDR2: SEHNR and FQNEAQ (reference sequence). The CDR3 contains 14 residues. CDR3 sequence reads: CASSLNGGADTQYF. The CDR3 DNA reads as TGTGCCAGCAGCTTAAATGGCGGGGCAGATACGCAGTATTTT.

The chain combines TRBV5-1 with TRBJ1-5; D is uncertain. Germline V gene sequence: CDR1 SGHRS, CDR2 YFSETQ. The CDR3 contains 15 residues. Trimming pared 0 bases from V and 0 bases from J, leaving 7 bases between. This chain's CDR3 is CASSLDGDSNQPQHF. The CDR3 bases are TGCGCCAGCAGCTTGGACGGAGATAGCAATCAGCCCCAGCATTTT.

This clone was counted a single time. This chain connects TRBV7-2 to TRBJ2-4; D is unresolved. Trimming shortened V by 1 base and J by 9 bases, and 4 bases separated the two germline ends. This CDR3 spans 11 amino acids. Germline CDR1 SGHTA, CDR2 FQGNSA. In DNA, the CDR3 is TGTGCCAGCAGCTTAGGCGGCATTCAGTACTTC. Protein product: CASSLGGIQYF. Full variable domain (remainder filled in from reference TRBV7-2 and TRBJ2-4): GAGVSQSPSNKVTEKGKDVELRCDPISGHTALYWYRQSLGQGLEFLIYFQGNSAPDKSGLPSDRFSAERTGGSVSTLTIQRTQQEDSAVYLCASSLGGIQYFGAGTRLSVL.

This clone has a single count. The V call is TRBV7-3, the J call TRBJ2-5, with 8 positions matching TRBD1. The length of the CDR3 is 14 residues. Looked up from germline, CDR1 is SGHTA and CDR2 is FQGTGA. V trimming: 2 bases; J trimming: 4 bases; junction bases outside the gene matches: 3. CDR3 nucleotide sequence: TGTGCCAGCAGCTTAGACAGGGGACGAGAGACCCAGTACTTC. Its protein is CASSLDRGRETQYF.

V and J are TRBV30 and TRBJ1-1; D might be TRBD1 (5 bases). In germline, CDR1 is GTSNPN, CDR2 SVGIG (reference sequence). V was cut by 3 bases and J by 11 bases, with 13 bases left in between. This CDR3 is built from 11 residues. CDR3 DNA: TGTGCCTGGAGCGGGTGGGGCCAGGCTTTCTTT. This encodes CAWSGWGQAFF.

The chain employs TRBV19 and TRBJ1-1; no clear D. The germline gives CDR1 LNHDA, CDR2 SQIVND (reference sequence). The CDR3 spans 12 residues. V lost 6 bases, J lost 7 bases, and 12 bases lay in between. DNA of the CDR3: TGTGCCAGTAGGGCCCGCTGGGATGAAGCTTTCTTT. It encodes CASRARWDEAFF.

This clone was picked up a small number of times. This chain joins TRBV7-9 and TRBJ2-3; maybe TRBD1 (6 bases). Germline V gives CDR1 SEHNR, CDR2 FQNEAQ (reference sequence). Trimming took off 4 bases at V and 4 bases at J, with 9 bases between the two ends. CDR3 length: 13 residues. The CDR3 protein is CASSSKGADTQYF. The DNA for the CDR3 is TGTGCCAGCAGCTCCAAGGGGGCAGATACGCAGTATTTT.

V is TRBV7-6 and J is TRBJ2-1; D is undetermined. Germline V gene data show CDR1 as SGHVS and CDR2 as FNYEAQ. The V gene lost 6 bases and the J gene lost 5 bases, with 17 bases spanning the gap. The CDR3 runs 15 residues. The CDR3 sequence is CASSLTTTRNNEQFF. CDR3 sequence (DNA): TGTGCCAGCAGTTTAACTACGACTCGCAACAATGAGCAGTTCTTC.

The rearrangement links TRBV18 to TRBJ2-3; 8 bases align to TRBD2. J was trimmed by 5 bases and V by 3 bases; bases with no gene match: 10. The CDR3 sequence is 16 residues long. Looked up from germline, CDR1 is KGHSH and CDR2 is LQKENI. CDR3 amino acids: CASSPASGGGLDTQYF. The CDR3 DNA follows: TGTGCCAGCTCACCCGCGTCCGGGGGGGGCCTAGATACGCAGTATTTT.

This chain uses TRBV12-5 with TRBJ1-2; possible D gene TRBD1, 5 bases. The CDR3 consists of 15 residues. In germline, CDR1 is LGHNT, CDR2 FRNRAP. Trimming cost V 5 bases and J 2 bases, with 15 bases left between them. As DNA, the CDR3 is TGTGCTAGTGGTCAGGGAGTTGGAGGGAACTATGGCTACACCTTC. Protein sequence: CASGQGVGGNYGYTF.

This clone was recorded a few times. V is TRBV29-1 and J is TRBJ2-4; TRBD1 matches at 12 bases. CDR3 length equals 14 residues. The V gene end was trimmed by 7 bases and the J gene end by 6 bases; junction bases not matched to a gene: 7. CDR1 is SQVTM and CDR2 is ANQGSEA in the germline V gene. The CDR3, as DNA: TGCAGCGCAAAGGGACAGGGGGCAGTAAACATTCAGTACTTC. This encodes CSAKGQGAVNIQYF.

The CDR3 loop reads CASSFSGYEQYF. The CDR3, as DNA: TGCGCCAGCAGCTTTAGCGGTTACGAGCAGTACTTC. This chain connects TRBV5-1 to TRBJ2-7; perhaps TRBD2 as D (6 bases). Germline V gene lookup returns CDR1 SGHRS and CDR2 YFSETQ. V lost 2 bases to trimming and J lost 4 bases, with 7 bases between them. The CDR3 has 12 amino acids.

V gene TRBV29-1 combines with J gene TRBJ1-1, with D possibly matching TRBD1 (5 bases). Per germline, CDR1 SQVTM and CDR2 ANQGSEA. The CDR3 covers 14 residues. Trimming removed 4 bases from V and 1 base from J, with 13 bases in between. This CDR3 is CSVGTPTGNTEAFF. The DNA for the CDR3 is TGCAGCGTTGGGACCCCAACAGGGAACACTGAAGCTTTCTTT.

A word on this clone: The same CDR3 is also encoded by other DNA sequences in this sample. This rearrangement joins TRBV9 to TRBJ2-3; D remains ambiguous. V was trimmed by 0 bases and J by 3 bases, leaving 5 bases between them. The V gene's germline CDR1 is SGDLS and CDR2 YYNGEE. CDR3 length: 13 residues. CDR3 amino acids: CASSVASTDTQYF. The CDR3 DNA follows: TGTGCCAGCAGCGTAGCCTCGACAGATACGCAGTATTTT.

The gene calls are TRBV7-2 and TRBJ1-1; D not certain. Germline V lookup: CDR1 SGHTA, CDR2 FQGNSA. This CDR3 has 14 residues. Deletions cut 1 base from V and 1 base from J, with 7 bases between. CDR3: CASSLGTPNTEAFF. CDR3 in DNA: TGTGCCAGCAGCTTAGGGACTCCGAACACTGAAGCTTTCTTT.

The V gene is TRBV6-6, the J gene TRBJ2-7; D is possibly TRBD1 (5 bases). Trimming pared 7 bases from V and 1 base from J, leaving 11 bases between. Germline CDR1 and CDR2: MNHNY and SVGAGI (reference sequence). This CDR3 has 13 amino acids. This CDR3 is CASTDPGSYEQYF. CDR3 in DNA: TGTGCCAGCACGGACCCAGGGTCCTACGAGCAGTACTTC.

The rearrangement links TRBV7-9 to TRBJ1-2; tentative D call: TRBD1 (5 bases). V dropped 0 bases and J dropped 4 bases, with 18 bases sitting between them. There are 17 residues in the CDR3. Germline lookup yields CDR1 SEHNR and CDR2 FQNEAQ (reference sequence). The CDR3, as DNA: TGTGCCAGCAGCTTAGCGCGGGCAGGGTTTAGTGGCTATGGCTACACCTTC. As protein: CASSLARAGFSGYGYTF.

The chain is built from TRBV30 and TRBJ1-6; D uncertain. CDR3 length: 13 residues. V lost 3 bases to trimming and J lost 3 bases, with 6 bases between them. Germline V CDR1 and CDR2: GTSNPN, SVGIG (reference sequence). The DNA for the CDR3 is TGTGCCTGGAGAGGGTTCTATAATTCACCCCTCCACTTT. Amino acids: CAWRGFYNSPLHF.

The rearrangement joins TRBV2 to TRBJ1-2; a weak D match, TRBD1 (6 bases). CDR1 is SNHLY and CDR2 is FYNNEI in the germline V gene. CDR3 length equals 13 residues. Trimming took off 6 bases at V and 5 bases at J, with 13 bases between the two ends. This chain's CDR3 is CASSRDTQYGYTF. CDR3 nucleotide sequence: TGTGCCAGCAGCCGGGACACCCAATATGGCTACACCTTC.

V usage is TRBV5-1 and J usage is TRBJ2-3; 8 bases are a match to TRBD2. Per the germline V gene, CDR1 is SGHRS and CDR2 is YFSETQ. The CDR3 has 16 amino acids. J lost 4 bases, V lost 0 bases, and 7 bases had no gene match. The CDR3 nucleotides are TGCGCCAGCAGCTTGGACCCCCCGGGGGGGCCAGATACGCAGTATTTT. Translated, it gives CASSLDPPGGPDTQYF.